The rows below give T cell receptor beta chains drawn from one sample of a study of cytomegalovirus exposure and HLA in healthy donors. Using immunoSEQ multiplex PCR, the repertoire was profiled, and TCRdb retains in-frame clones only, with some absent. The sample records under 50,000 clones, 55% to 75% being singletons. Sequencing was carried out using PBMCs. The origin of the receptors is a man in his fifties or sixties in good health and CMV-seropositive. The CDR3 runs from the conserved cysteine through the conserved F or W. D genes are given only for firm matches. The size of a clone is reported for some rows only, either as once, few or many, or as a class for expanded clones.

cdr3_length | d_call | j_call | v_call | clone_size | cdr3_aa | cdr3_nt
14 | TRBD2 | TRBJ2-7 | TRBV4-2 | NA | CASSQAGGAYEQYF | TGTGCCAGCAGCCAAGCGGGGGGGGCGTACGAGCAGTACTTC
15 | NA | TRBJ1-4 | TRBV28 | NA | CASSSMGQGDEKLFF | TGTGCCAGCAGTTCTATGGGGCAGGGTGATGAAAAACTGTTTTTT
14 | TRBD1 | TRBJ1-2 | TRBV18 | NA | CASSPTRQGNGYTF | TGTGCCAGCTCACCAACGAGACAGGGGAATGGCTACACCTTC
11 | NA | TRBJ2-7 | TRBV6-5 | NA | CASNQGYEQYF | TGTGCCAGCAACCAGGGGTACGAGCAGTACTTC
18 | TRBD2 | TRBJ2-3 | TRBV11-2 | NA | CASSQPRASGGKSDTQYF | TGTGCCAGCAGCCAACCCCGGGCTAGCGGGGGGAAGTCAGATACGCAGTATTTT
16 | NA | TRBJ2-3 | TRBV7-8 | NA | CASSLGVGLVGDTQYF | TGTGCCAGCAGCTTAGGGGTGGGACTGGTTGGTGATACGCAGTATTTT
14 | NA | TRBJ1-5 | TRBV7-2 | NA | CASSSDSLSGPQHF | TGTGCCAGCAGCTCAGACTCGCTGTCGGGGCCCCAGCATTTT
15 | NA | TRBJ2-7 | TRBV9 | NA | CASSGRQEDSREQYF | TGTGCCAGCAGCGGGCGACAGGAGGACTCGAGGGAGCAGTACTTC
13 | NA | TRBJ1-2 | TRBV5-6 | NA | CASSLDTVYGYTF | TGTGCCAGCAGCTTGGATACAGTCTATGGCTACACCTTC
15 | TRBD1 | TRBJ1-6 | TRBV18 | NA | CASSPGTGTYSPLHF | TGTGCCAGCTCACCAGGGACAGGGACATATTCACCCCTCCACTTT
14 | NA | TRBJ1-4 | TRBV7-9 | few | CASSFAPGYGKLFF | TGTGCCAGCAGCTTCGCCCCGGGTTATGGAAAACTGTTTTTT
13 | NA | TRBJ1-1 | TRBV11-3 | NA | CASSFTQNTEAFF | TGTGCCAGCAGCTTCACACAAAACACTGAAGCTTTCTTT
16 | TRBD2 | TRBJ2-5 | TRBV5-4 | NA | CASSPTLAGGRETQYF | TGTGCCAGCAGCCCGACTCTAGCGGGGGGCAGGGAGACCCAGTACTTC
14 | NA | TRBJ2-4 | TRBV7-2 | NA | CASSWGILKNIQYF | TGTGCCAGCAGCTGGGGCATACTCAAAAACATTCAGTACTTC
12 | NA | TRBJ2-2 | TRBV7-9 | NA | CASSRDTGELFF | TGTGCCAGCAGCCGGGACACCGGGGAGCTGTTTTTT
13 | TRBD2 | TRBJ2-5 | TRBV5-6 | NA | CASSFLAGKTQYF | TGTGCCAGCAGCTTTCTAGCGGGGAAGACCCAGTACTTC
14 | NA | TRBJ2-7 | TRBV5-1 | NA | CASTPWGRSYEQYF | TGCGCCAGCACCCCCTGGGGGCGCTCCTACGAGCAGTACTTC
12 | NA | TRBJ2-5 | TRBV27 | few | CASSSGQETQYF | TGTGCCAGCAGTTCGGGGCAAGAGACCCAGTACTTC
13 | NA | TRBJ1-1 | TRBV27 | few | CASKEVGNTEAFF | TGTGCCAGCAAGGAGGTTGGGAACACTGAAGCTTTCTTT
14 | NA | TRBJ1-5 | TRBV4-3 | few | CASSQDLGNQPQHF | TGCGCCAGCAGCCAAGATCTAGGCAATCAGCCCCAGCATTTT
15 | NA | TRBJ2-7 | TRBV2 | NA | CASSEADRLSYEQYF | TGTGCCAGCAGCGAAGCCGACAGGCTTTCCTACGAGCAGTACTTC
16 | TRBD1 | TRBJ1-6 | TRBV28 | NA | CASSFGRGHSNSPLHF | TGTGCCAGCAGTTTCGGCAGGGGGCATTCGAATTCACCCCTCCACTTT
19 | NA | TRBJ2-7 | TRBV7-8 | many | CASSLVGGGQGRIIEEQYF | TGTGCCAGCAGCTTAGTCGGGGGAGGGCAGGGGCGCATAATTGAGGAGCAGTACTTC
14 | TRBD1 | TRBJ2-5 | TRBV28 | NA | CASSSGQDGGTQYF | TGTGCCAGCAGTTCCGGACAGGATGGAGGGACCCAGTACTTC
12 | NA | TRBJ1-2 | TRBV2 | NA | CASRAGLGGYTF | TGTGCCAGCAGGGCGGGCCTCGGGGGCTACACCTTC
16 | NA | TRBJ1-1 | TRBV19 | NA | CASHAPWAGLNTEAFF | TGTGCCAGCCATGCCCCCTGGGCAGGGCTGAACACTGAAGCTTTCTTT
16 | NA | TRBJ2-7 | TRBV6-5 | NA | CASSYSMEGATYEQYF | TGTGCCAGCAGTTACTCGATGGAGGGGGCCACCTACGAGCAGTACTTC
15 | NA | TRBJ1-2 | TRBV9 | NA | CASSVVAGANYGYTF | TGTGCCAGCAGCGTAGTTGCCGGGGCTAACTATGGCTACACCTTC
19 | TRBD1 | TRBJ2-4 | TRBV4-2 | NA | CASSQETVRGQGGKNIQYF | TGTGCCAGCAGCCAAGAGACAGTGCGAGGACAGGGAGGCAAAAACATTCAGTACTTC
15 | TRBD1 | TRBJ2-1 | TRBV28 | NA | CASRGTGSGYNEQFF | TGTGCCAGCAGGGGGACAGGGTCGGGGTACAATGAGCAGTTCTTC